The entry below describes one T cell receptor beta chain. Its cognate antigen is unknown. V was pared by 2 bases and J by 1 base, with 6 bases of the junction left unmatched. CDR3 length: 16 amino acids. Looked up from germline, CDR1 is SGHAT and CDR2 is FQNNGV. The data are from a study of shared clonotypes between healthy human individuals. In the study overall: Three plates were used per donor for CD4 naive, three for CD4 memory, two for CD8 naive and one for CD8 memory. Broader study findings: The authors expected sequencing depth to affect clonotype sharing among donors. Non-shared clonotypes had lower generation probabilities than clonotypes shared by all four sorted-subset donors.

This table comes from immunoSEQ multiplex PCR, and its TCRdb copy is limited to in-frame clones, with some not included. This table has 1,500,000 or so clones, roughly 98.5% appearing once. Researchers partitioned CD4+ cells into CD45RA+ naive and CD45RA-negative memory subsets. The chain recombines TRBV11-2 with TRBJ1-1; 8 nucleotides match TRBD1. The receptor was derived from a man younger than 40 in good health. Sequencing was performed on naive CD4+ T cells sorted from blood. The subset is: CD45RA+ positively selected. The CDR3 sequence: CASSLNRDRRNTEAFF. The CDR3 bases are TGTGCCAGCAGCTTAAACAGGGACAGGAGGAACACTGAAGCTTTCTTT.